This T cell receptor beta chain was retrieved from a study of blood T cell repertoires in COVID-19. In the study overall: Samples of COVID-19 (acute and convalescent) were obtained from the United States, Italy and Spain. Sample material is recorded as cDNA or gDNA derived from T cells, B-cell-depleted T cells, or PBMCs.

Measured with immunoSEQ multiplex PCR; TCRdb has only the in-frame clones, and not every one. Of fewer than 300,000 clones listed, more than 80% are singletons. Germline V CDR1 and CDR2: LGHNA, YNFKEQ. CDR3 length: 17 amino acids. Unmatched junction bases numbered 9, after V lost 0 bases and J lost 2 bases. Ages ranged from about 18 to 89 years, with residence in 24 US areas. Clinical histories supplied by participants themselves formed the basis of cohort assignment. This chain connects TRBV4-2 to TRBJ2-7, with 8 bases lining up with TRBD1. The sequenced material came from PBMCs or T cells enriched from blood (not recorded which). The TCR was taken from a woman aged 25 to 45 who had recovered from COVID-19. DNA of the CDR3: TGTGCCAGCAGCCAAGAGGGAAGGGGGACAGGTGCCTACGAGCAGTACTTC. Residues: CASSQEGRGTGAYEQYF.